This TCR beta chain was sequenced during a study of OX40 agonist ivuxolimab in advanced cancers. Blood sampling was done at baseline, cycle 4 day 1, and cycle 7 day 1. TCRdb's copy holds only in-frame clones and misses some; the assay was immunoSEQ multiplex PCR. The repertoire holds tens of thousands of clones, with roughly 90% as singletons. This TCR derives from an adult with an advanced solid tumor such as melanoma, head and neck, liver or kidney cancer. Sample: CD4+ or CD8+ T cells sorted from blood, taken in a trial of the OX40 agonist ivuxolimab.

The CDR3 coding sequence is TGCGCCAGCAGCCCGTTACGTGGGAATAACACCGGGGAGCTGTTTTTT. This encodes CASSPLRGNNTGELFF. The rearrangement joins TRBV4-3 to TRBJ2-2, with unresolved D. The CDR3 is 16 amino acids. The V and J ends lost 4 bases and 2 bases respectively, with 14 bases between them. In germline, CDR1 is LGHNA, CDR2 YSLEER.